The 27 T cell receptor beta chains below were found in one sample sequenced in a study of blood T cell repertoires in COVID-19. The data were produced by immunoSEQ multiplex PCR, yet TCRdb's version contains in-frame clones alone and is incomplete. Here the sample spans about 74,000 clones, around 88% being singletons. The sample comprised peripheral blood. These receptors all come from a woman older than 75 with acute or convalescent COVID-19.

The chain links TRBV5-4 to TRBJ2-1, with 7 bases that match TRBD2. Trimming at V came to 4 bases and at J to 7 bases, leaving 5 bases not matched to a gene. Germline V lookup: CDR1 SGHNT, CDR2 YYREEE (reference sequence). This CDR3 is built from 13 residues. As DNA, the CDR3 is TGTGCCAGCAGCACCACCGGGGGGAATGAGCAGTTCTTC. Encoded protein: CASSTTGGNEQFF.

This sequence joins TRBV5-8 and TRBJ2-3; a possible D gene is TRBD1 (5 bases). The CDR3 totals 16 residues. Deletions cut 1 base from V and 0 bases from J, with 12 bases between. CDR1 and CDR2 from the germline V gene are SGHTS and YDEGEE. CDR3 coding DNA: TGTGCCAGCAGCTTGAGAAGGGGCGCTAGCACAGATACGCAGTATTTT. Its translation: CASSLRRGASTDTQYF.

Written as DNA, the CDR3 is TGTGCCAGCAGCGGAAGCTTTAGCGGGGGGGGTGTTCTTGAGCAGTTCTTC. The encoded protein is CASSGSFSGGGVLEQFF. The chain couples TRBV9 to TRBJ2-1, with 11 nucleotides matching TRBD2. J gave up 9 bases and V 3 bases, and 14 bases lay outside the gene matches. Germline-derived CDR1 and CDR2 are SGDLS and YYNGEE. The CDR3 consists of 17 residues.

The V and J genes are TRBV9 and TRBJ2-5; D may be TRBD2 (6 bases). This CDR3 comprises 14 residues. The V end was cut by 4 bases, the J end by 5 bases, with 15 bases between. Germline V gives CDR1 SGDLS, CDR2 YYNGEE. The CDR3 reads CASSRQGGIETQYF. The DNA of the CDR3 is TGTGCCAGCAGCCGGCAGGGAGGTATTGAGACCCAGTACTTC. Filled out from reference TRBV9 and TRBJ2-5, the complete variable domain reads DSGVTQTPKHLITATGQRVTLRCSPRSGDLSVYWYQQSLDQGLQFLIQYYNGEERAKGNILERFSAQQFPDLHSELNLSSLELGDSALYFCASSRQGGIETQYFGPGTRLLVL.

This clone was seen only a few times. J is TRBJ1-2 and V is TRBV9; D might be TRBD1 (6 bases). Between the trimmed V and J ends, which lost 5 bases and 5 bases, there was a span of 13 bases. Looked up from germline, CDR1 is SGDLS and CDR2 is YYNGEE. The CDR3 runs to 13 residues. DNA of the CDR3: TGTGCCAGCAGTCCTCGGACAGAATATGGCTACACCTTC. It codes for CASSPRTEYGYTF.

This clone showed up just a few times. This chain links TRBV6-5 with TRBJ1-5; tentatively, D is TRBD1 (5 bases). The germline V gene encodes CDR1 MNHEY and CDR2 SVGAGI. The CDR3 spans 14 residues. V shed 3 bases and J shed 10 bases, with 16 bases lying between them. The CDR3 DNA reads TGTGCCAGCAGTTATGACCCCCAGGGCTATCCCCAGCATTTT. This codes for CASSYDPQGYPQHF.

The rearrangement links TRBV6-5 to TRBJ2-2; weak D call: TRBD1 (6 bases). The V gene's germline CDR1 is MNHEY and CDR2 SVGAGI. This CDR3 is built from 14 residues. V was trimmed by 7 bases and J by 1 base, leaving 10 bases between them. In nucleotides, the CDR3 is TGTGCCAGCAAACTGGACAGGAACACCGGGGAGCTGTTTTTT. Translated: CASKLDRNTGELFF.

The chain couples TRBV11-1 to TRBJ1-1; D unclear. The CDR3 is 15 amino acids. V lost 5 bases and J lost 7, with 20 bases in between. CDR1 and CDR2 (germline): SGHAT, FQDESV (reference sequence). The CDR3 sequence is CASSQGGRGGIEAFF. The CDR3 nucleotides read TGTGCCAGCAGCCAAGGCGGTCGGGGTGGTATTGAAGCTTTCTTT.

The chain links TRBV3-1 (or the pseudogene TRBV3-2) to TRBJ1-6; unclear D gene. CDR3 size: 12 residues. V lost 10 bases to trimming and J lost 0 bases, with 4 bases between them. Germline CDR1 and CDR2: LGHDT and YNNKEL (reference sequence). The CDR3 DNA reads TGTGCCACGGGCTCCTATAATTCACCCCTCCACTTT. Protein product: CATGSYNSPLHF.

This clone was seen a handful of times. The chain combines TRBV5-1 with TRBJ2-3, with D tentatively TRBD2 (5 bases). Germline CDR1 reads SGHRS; CDR2 reads YFSETQ. The CDR3 spans 14 residues. The V and J ends lost 0 bases and 10 bases respectively, with 15 bases between them. CDR3 residues: CASSLVSVGIAQYF. The CDR3, as DNA: TGCGCCAGCAGCTTGGTTAGCGTGGGGATTGCGCAGTATTTT.

The V and J genes are TRBV5-5 and TRBJ2-1; 10 nucleotides align to TRBD1. From germline, CDR1 is SGHKS and CDR2 YYEKEE (reference sequence). The J segment lost 7 bases and the V segment lost 2 bases, leaving 3 bases of the junction unmatched. The CDR3 is 14 amino acids. CDR3 nucleotide sequence: TGTGCCAGCAGCTTTGGACAGGGGGGGAATGAGCAGTTCTTC. Amino acid sequence: CASSFGQGGNEQFF.

The rearrangement links TRBV28 to TRBJ1-4, with 7 bases identical to TRBD1. Germline V gene data show CDR1 as MDHEN and CDR2 as SYDVKM. V was clipped by 5 bases and J by 4 bases; unmatched bases: 4. This CDR3 contains 14 residues. The CDR3 DNA sequence: TGTGCCAGCAGTATACAGGGGATTAATGAAAAACTGTTTTTT. The encoded protein is CASSIQGINEKLFF.

The chain links TRBV23-1 to TRBJ2-2; no clear D. TRBV23-1 has ORF status, its function being uncertain. Trimming took 0 bases from V and 3 from J, leaving 11 bases between them. This CDR3 comprises 16 residues. The CDR3 sequence: CASSQSLPGYTGELFF. CDR3 DNA sequence: TGCGCCAGCAGTCAATCCCTTCCGGGTTACACCGGGGAGCTGTTTTTT.

The chain joins TRBV27 to TRBJ2-5; 7 bases are a match to TRBD2. V lost 7 bases and J lost 3; bases outside the gene matches: 11. The CDR3 runs 15 residues. Germline-derived CDR1 and CDR2 are MNHEY and SMNVEV (reference sequence). CDR3 bases: TGTGCCAGCACATCTACAGCTAGCGGAGAAGAGACCCAGTACTTC. It is translated as CASTSTASGEETQYF.

V gene TRBV7-2 combines with J gene TRBJ2-3, with D maybe TRBD2 (5 bases). CDR1 is SGHTA, CDR2 FQGNSA, per germline. Trimming removed 5 bases from V and 1 base from J, with 10 bases in between. CDR3 length equals 14 residues. The CDR3 loop is CASSPQAGTDTQYF. CDR3 DNA: TGTGCCAGCAGCCCCCAAGCGGGCACAGATACGCAGTATTTT. The full variable domain, in which reference TRBV7-2 and TRBJ2-3 provide the parts outside the CDR3, is GAGVSQSPSNKVTEKGKDVELRCDPISGHTALYWYRQSLGQGLEFLIYFQGNSAPDKSGLPSDRFSAERTGGSVSTLTIQRTQQEDSAVYLCASSPQAGTDTQYFGPGTRLTVL.

This rearrangement joins TRBV6-5 to TRBJ2-1; 8 positions agree with TRBD1. V trimming: 4 bases; J trimming: 10 bases; junction bases outside the gene matches: 6. The CDR3 totals 13 residues. Germline CDR1 and CDR2: MNHEY and SVGAGI. This CDR3 is CASSLGQALEQFF. For the CDR3, the DNA is TGTGCCAGCAGTTTGGGACAGGCACTCGAGCAGTTCTTC.

The V gene is TRBV6-4, the J gene TRBJ2-4; 8 bases line up with TRBD1. In germline, CDR1 is MRHNA, CDR2 SNTAGT. CDR3 length: 15 residues. J lost 0 bases, V lost 4 bases, and 2 bases had no gene match. The chain's CDR3 is CASSGTGLAKNIQYF. CDR3 DNA sequence: TGTGCCAGCAGTGGGACAGGGCTAGCCAAAAACATTCAGTACTTC.

The rearrangement links TRBV29-1 to TRBJ1-1, with D perhaps matching TRBD1 (5 bases). CDR3 size: 11 residues. Germline CDR1 SQVTM, CDR2 ANQGSEA. Trimming cost V 4 bases and J 11 bases, with 14 bases left between them. In DNA form, the CDR3 reads TGCAGCGTTGTAAGGGGTGTTCGGGCTTTCTTT. Its translation is CSVVRGVRAFF.

This chain connects TRBV11-2 to TRBJ2-3, with a weak D call TRBD1 (5 bases). V lost 5 bases to trimming and J lost 2 bases, with 17 bases between them. This CDR3 contains 16 residues. Germline loops: CDR1 SGHAT, CDR2 FQNNGV. The CDR3 sequence: CASSQHQGVDTDTQYF. The DNA of the CDR3 is TGTGCCAGCAGCCAACACCAAGGGGTCGACACAGATACGCAGTATTTT.

The V gene is TRBV7-8, the J gene TRBJ2-1; D perhaps matches TRBD2 (6 bases). CDR3 length: 16 residues. The germline V and J ends were trimmed by 4 bases and 12 bases, with 25 bases remaining between them. Per the germline V gene, CDR1 is SGHVS and CDR2 is FQNEAQ. The DNA for the CDR3 is TGTGCCAGCAGCTCGGGAAGCGGGCCCTTGCCAGTGGGGCAGTTCTTC. Residues: CASSSGSGPLPVGQFF.

The rearrangement links TRBV18 to TRBJ2-3; tentative D call: TRBD2 (5 bases). Germline V CDR1 and CDR2: KGHSH, LQKENI. This CDR3 is 10 amino acids long. V lost 6 bases, J lost 11 bases, and 9 bases lay in between. Here the CDR3 DNA reads TGTGCCAGCTCTCCCGGGGTGCAGTATTTT. Encoded protein: CASSPGVQYF.

The genes are TRBV29-1 and TRBJ1-2, with 8 bases identical to TRBD1. Per germline, CDR1 SQVTM and CDR2 ANQGSEA. The CDR3 has 13 residues. V lost 4 bases, J lost 7 bases, and 8 bases stayed unmatched. The chain's CDR3 is CSVVTGGEGGYTF. The CDR3 DNA is TGCAGCGTTGTTACAGGGGGTGAGGGTGGCTACACCTTC.

This clone was seen a handful of times. The genes are TRBV4-2 and TRBJ1-6; 7 bases are shared with TRBD1. Germline values: CDR1 LGHNA, CDR2 YNFKEQ. The CDR3 length is 16 residues. Trimming removed 3 bases from V and 5 bases from J; junction bases left unmatched: 7. The CDR3 region has the DNA TGTGCCAGCAGCCAGCCGCACGGGACAGATAATTCACCCCTCCACTTT. Translating gives CASSQPHGTDNSPLHF.

The rearrangement uses TRBV7-2 and TRBJ2-7; a weak D match, TRBD1 (6 bases). CDR1 SGHTA and CDR2 FQGNSA come from the germline V gene. Trimming removed 4 bases at V and 4 bases at J, with 14 bases between. This CDR3 is 14 amino acids long. The CDR3 reads CASSSQPQGYEQYF. CDR3 DNA sequence: TGTGCCAGCAGCTCCCAACCACAGGGTTACGAGCAGTACTTC.

The chain couples TRBV19 to TRBJ2-3, with 12 nucleotides matching TRBD1. Germline V gives CDR1 LNHDA, CDR2 SQIVND (reference sequence). CDR3 size: 15 residues. The ends lost 4 bases at V and 7 bases at J; junction bases unmatched: 6. The CDR3 protein is CASSTGTGGSNTQYF. In DNA form, the CDR3 reads TGTGCCAGTAGTACCGGGACAGGGGGCTCGAATACGCAGTATTTT.

This clone appeared a single time. V gene TRBV6-5 combines with J gene TRBJ2-7; a weak D match, TRBD1 (6 bases). The CDR3 has 15 residues. Trimming removed 7 bases at V and 8 bases at J, with 24 bases between. Germline lookup yields CDR1 MNHEY and CDR2 SVGAGI. CDR3 nucleotides: TGTGCCAGCACCCCCGAAGGGCAGGGGTACTTGAAGCAGTACTTC. This translates into CASTPEGQGYLKQYF.

The chain employs TRBV7-2 and TRBJ2-1; 7 bases agree with TRBD2. With 1 base clipped from V and 7 bases from J, the junction kept 10 bases outside the gene matches. Germline V CDR1 and CDR2: SGHTA, FQGNSA. The CDR3 sequence is 16 residues long. For the CDR3, the DNA is TGTGCCAGCAGCTTAGGGGGTTCCGGAGCGGGAAATGAGCAGTTCTTC. It yields the protein CASSLGGSGAGNEQFF.